This T cell receptor (beta chain) was sequenced in a study of T cell clonotyping in hematopoietic cell transplantation. General study results and limits: After transplant, recipient diversity fell while pathologically expanded clonotypes grew through day 180. Cells were unsorted, so CD4 and CD8 contributions were not separated.

With 4 bases clipped from V and 2 bases from J, the junction kept 12 bases outside the gene matches. The CDR3 extends over 18 amino acids. The germline gives CDR1 LNHDA, CDR2 SQIVND (reference sequence). Some clones are missing from TCRdb's copy, which holds only in-frame ones; the method was immunoSEQ multiplex PCR. The sample shows 35,000 to 45,000 clones, over 75% of them seen only once. On this clone: The target antigen is unknown.

Material for sequencing was peripheral blood mononuclear cells. This clonotype was sampled from a woman aged 40 to 49 in good health. Some clones in this sample may be carry-over from other donors' samples. The chain has TRBV19 and TRBJ2-3; 10 bases are a match to TRBD2. The CDR3 protein is CASSNLIGLADNTDTQYF. CDR3 DNA sequence: TGTGCCAGTAGTAACCTAATCGGACTAGCGGACAACACAGATACGCAGTATTTT.